The rows below give T cell receptor beta chains drawn from one sample of a study of blood T cell repertoires in COVID-19. Data came from immunoSEQ multiplex PCR; TCRdb stores just in-frame clones and leaves some out. The sample contains 270,000 or so clones, more than 80% of which appear only once. The sequenced material came from peripheral blood. These receptors came from a woman under 40 with active or convalescent COVID-19. Both conserved end residues are part of each CDR3. The D gene is left open where the match is weak. Part of the rows lack a size; the others show once, few, many or a class for expanded clones.

v_gene	j_gene	d_gene	abundance	CDR3nt	CDR3aa
TRBV23-1	TRBJ2-3	.	.	TGCGCCAGCAGAGAAGCACCCCCGCCATCTAGCACAGATACGCAGTATTTT	CASREAPPPSSTDTQYF
TRBV5-1	TRBJ2-3	TRBD2	.	TGCGCCAGCAGCTTCGGCGGGGGGAGCACAGATACGCAGTATTTT	CASSFGGGSTDTQYF
TRBV5-5	TRBJ2-7	.	.	TGTGCCAGCAGCCACAGGGACACCTCCTACGAGCAGTACTTC	CASSHRDTSYEQYF
TRBV30	TRBJ1-2	TRBD1	few	TGTGCCTGGACCCTTACATCCGGGACAGGTGGCTACACCTTC	CAWTLTSGTGGYTF
TRBV5-4	TRBJ1-2	.	.	TGTGCCAGCAGCCTCGACAGGAATTATGGCTACACCTTC	CASSLDRNYGYTF
TRBV6-1	TRBJ1-2	.	once	TGTGCCAGCAGTGAAGCGCTTCAGGGGTATGGCTACACCTTC	CASSEALQGYGYTF
TRBV14	TRBJ2-7	.	.	TGTGCCAGCAGCCAAGATTGGCGGACATCTCTGGACTTC	CASSQDWRTSLDF
TRBV5-1	TRBJ1-1	.	few	TGCGCCAGCAGCTTGGGGGTTGGAGAGATGAACACTGAAGCTTTCTTT	CASSLGVGEMNTEAFF
TRBV6-1	TRBJ2-3	TRBD2	.	TGTGCCAGCAGTGAAGCCCCCCCTAGCGGGGGGGGCGGTACGCAGTATTTT	CASSEAPPSGGGGTQYF
TRBV5-1	TRBJ1-1	.	once	TGCGCCAGCAGCTTGGCCTCCCGGGGAGTGAACACTGAAGCTTTCTTT	CASSLASRGVNTEAFF
TRBV15	TRBJ1-2	TRBD1	.	TGTGCCACCAGCAGAGATCGGCAGGGGGCTCTCTATGACTACACCTTC	CATSRDRQGALYDYTF
TRBV2	TRBJ1-3	.	.	TGTGCCAGCAGGGAGACGGTCTCTGGAAACACCATATATTTT	CASRETVSGNTIYF
TRBV30	TRBJ1-6	TRBD1	.	TGTGCCTTCATAGGGACAGGGGTTTCACCCCTCCACTTT	CAFIGTGVSPLHF
TRBV6-5	TRBJ1-1	.	.	TGTGCCAGCAGTCGACCACGGGTCACTGAAGCTTTCTTT	CASSRPRVTEAFF
TRBV2	TRBJ1-2	.	.	TGTGCCAGCACCACGCCACTACCGATTTCCACCTTC	CASTTPLPISTF
TRBV6-1	TRBJ1-5	TRBD1	.	TGTGCCAGCAGTTTTGCCAGACAGGGGAATCAGCCCCAGCATTTT	CASSFARQGNQPQHF
TRBV19	TRBJ1-4	.	.	TGTGCCAGTAGTGGTGGCAATGAAAAACTGTTTTTT	CASSGGNEKLFF
TRBV5-6	TRBJ2-4	.	.	TGTGCCAGCAGCCAGCCAGGTGGTGCGGGTGCCAAAAACATTCAGTACTTC	CASSQPGGAGAKNIQYF
TRBV28	TRBJ1-5	TRBD1	few	TGTGCCAGCACCCCAGGCCGACAGGGGCACCAGCCCCAGCATTTT	CASTPGRQGHQPQHF
TRBV28	TRBJ1-5	.	.	TGTGCCAGCAGTTTAGTGTGGTCGGGGGCCGGCGGGAGGCCCCAGCATTTT	CASSLVWSGAGGRPQHF
TRBV18	TRBJ1-5	TRBD1	.	TGTGCCAGCTCCCCTCAGGGGGCAGGAAGCAATCAGCCCCAGCATTTT	CASSPQGAGSNQPQHF
TRBV7-2	TRBJ1-4	TRBD1	.	TGTGCCAGCAGCTTGAGTACAGGGGGCTTCGGTGAAAAACTGTTTTTT	CASSLSTGGFGEKLFF
TRBV30	TRBJ2-5	.	.	TGTGCCTGGAGAGGTACGGGGGGCGGTGAGACCCAGTACTTC	CAWRGTGGGETQYF
TRBV5-6	TRBJ1-1	.	.	TGTGCCAGCAGCTTGGAGGGGTCCACTGAAGCTTTCTTT	CASSLEGSTEAFF
TRBV19	TRBJ1-6	.	few	TGTGCCAGTAGTATAGATCAGGTCGGCTCACCCCTCCACTTT	CASSIDQVGSPLHF
TRBV7-9	TRBJ2-7	TRBD1	once	TGTGCCAGCAGCTTAGAACGACAGGGCCTCTACGAGCAGTACTTC	CASSLERQGLYEQYF
TRBV13	TRBJ2-3	.	.	TGTGCCAGCAGCTTTCGTAGTCGCACAGATACGCAGTATTTT	CASSFRSRTDTQYF
TRBV6-5	TRBJ2-7	TRBD2	.	TGTGCCAGCACTATTCGGGGGGAGGAGTACGAGCAGTACTTC	CASTIRGEEYEQYF
TRBV7-2	TRBJ2-4	.	.	TGTGCCAGCAGCTTCCAGGGGAGCGGAAACATTCAGTACTTC	CASSFQGSGNIQYF
TRBV9	TRBJ2-7	.	.	TGTGCCAGCAGCGTGAGAGGTAAGGAAAGGACCTACGAGCAGTACTTC	CASSVRGKERTYEQYF
TRBV19	TRBJ1-2	TRBD1	.	TGTGCCACCGAACCCGGGACAGGGGACTATGGCTACACCTTC	CATEPGTGDYGYTF
TRBV13	TRBJ2-1	.	.	TGTGCCAGCAGCTCGACCCACCGGACAGCCTCCTACAATGAGCAGTTCTTC	CASSSTHRTASYNEQFF
TRBV24-1	TRBJ2-3	.	.	TGTGCCACCAGTGACTCCCCCACTAGGGGGGGATATACGCAGTATTTT	CATSDSPTRGGYTQYF
TRBV5-5	TRBJ2-3	.	.	TGTGCCAGCACTGAACAGGGATATCGCACAGATACGCAGTATTTT	CASTEQGYRTDTQYF
TRBV20-1	TRBJ2-3	TRBD2	.	TGCAGTGCTAGTGGTATAGCGGGGGTAAGCACAGATACGCAGTATTTT	CSASGIAGVSTDTQYF
TRBV3-1/TRBV3-2	TRBJ1-6	.	.	TGTGCCAGCACCCAAAGGGGGAGCTCCTATAATTCACCCCTCCACTTT	CASTQRGSSYNSPLHF
TRBV19	TRBJ1-6	.	once	TGTGCCAGTAGTACCGGGGATAATTCACCCCTCCACTTT	CASSTGDNSPLHF
TRBV21-1	TRBJ2-7	.	.	TGTGCCAGCAGCAAGGAGGGTAGCGGGGACTACGAGCAGTACTTC	CASSKEGSGDYEQYF
TRBV30	TRBJ1-2	.	.	TGTGCCTGGAGTCTAAGGGGACATCACATCCAAGGCTACACCTTC	CAWSLRGHHIQGYTF
TRBV9	TRBJ1-2	.	.	TGTGCCAGCAGCGCGAGGGTAGCTAACTATGGCTACACCTTC	CASSARVANYGYTF
TRBV9	TRBJ2-1	TRBD2	.	TGTGCCAGCAGCCCAGGGACTAGCGGGGGAGAGCAGTTCTTC	CASSPGTSGGEQFF
TRBV16	TRBJ1-4	TRBD1	.	TGTGCCAGCAGCCAGGACAGGCGACTAACTAATGAAAAACTGTTTTTT	CASSQDRRLTNEKLFF
TRBV7-9	TRBJ2-3	.	once	TGTGCCAGCACCCAGAAGGGGAGCACAGATACGCAGTATTTT	CASTQKGSTDTQYF
TRBV7-2	TRBJ1-2	.	.	TGTGCCAGCAGCTTAAAACACCTCTATGGCTACACCTTC	CASSLKHLYGYTF
TRBV2	TRBJ1-6	.	.	TGTGCCAGCAGTCTCCGTAGGAGCTCCTATAATTCACCCCTCCACTTT	CASSLRRSSYNSPLHF
TRBV2	TRBJ2-5	.	few	TGTGCCAGCATGGGCAGGGACAAACAAGAGACCCAGTACTTC	CASMGRDKQETQYF
TRBV2	TRBJ2-7	TRBD1	once	TGTGCCAGCAGTCCACAGGGGGACTACGAGCAGTACTTC	CASSPQGDYEQYF
TRBV6-2/TRBV6-3	TRBJ2-1	TRBD1	.	TGTGCCAGCAGTTACGTAGGGGACAGGGTCTACAATGAGCAGTTCTTC	CASSYVGDRVYNEQFF
TRBV29-1	TRBJ1-2	.	.	TGCAGCGTGGGGGACTCCACTGGCTACACCTTC	CSVGDSTGYTF
TRBV4-3	TRBJ2-7	.	.	TGCGCCAGCAGCCAAGAACGGGCGGGGCGCGAGCAGTACTTC	CASSQERAGREQYF
TRBV5-1	TRBJ1-1	TRBD1	.	TGCGCCAGCCGCTCCTTAGGACAGGGCCCCCAAGAAGCTTTCTTT	CASRSLGQGPQEAFF
TRBV18	TRBJ1-1	.	.	TGTGCCAGCTCAGTACAGAAGAACACTGAAGCTTTCTTT	CASSVQKNTEAFF
TRBV4-1	TRBJ2-5	TRBD1	.	TGCGCCAGCAGCCGAGGGACAGCACAAGAGACCCAGTACTTC	CASSRGTAQETQYF
TRBV2	TRBJ1-5	TRBD1	.	TGTGCCAGCAGTGGGACGGACAGGGCGTCCCAGCATTTT	CASSGTDRASQHF